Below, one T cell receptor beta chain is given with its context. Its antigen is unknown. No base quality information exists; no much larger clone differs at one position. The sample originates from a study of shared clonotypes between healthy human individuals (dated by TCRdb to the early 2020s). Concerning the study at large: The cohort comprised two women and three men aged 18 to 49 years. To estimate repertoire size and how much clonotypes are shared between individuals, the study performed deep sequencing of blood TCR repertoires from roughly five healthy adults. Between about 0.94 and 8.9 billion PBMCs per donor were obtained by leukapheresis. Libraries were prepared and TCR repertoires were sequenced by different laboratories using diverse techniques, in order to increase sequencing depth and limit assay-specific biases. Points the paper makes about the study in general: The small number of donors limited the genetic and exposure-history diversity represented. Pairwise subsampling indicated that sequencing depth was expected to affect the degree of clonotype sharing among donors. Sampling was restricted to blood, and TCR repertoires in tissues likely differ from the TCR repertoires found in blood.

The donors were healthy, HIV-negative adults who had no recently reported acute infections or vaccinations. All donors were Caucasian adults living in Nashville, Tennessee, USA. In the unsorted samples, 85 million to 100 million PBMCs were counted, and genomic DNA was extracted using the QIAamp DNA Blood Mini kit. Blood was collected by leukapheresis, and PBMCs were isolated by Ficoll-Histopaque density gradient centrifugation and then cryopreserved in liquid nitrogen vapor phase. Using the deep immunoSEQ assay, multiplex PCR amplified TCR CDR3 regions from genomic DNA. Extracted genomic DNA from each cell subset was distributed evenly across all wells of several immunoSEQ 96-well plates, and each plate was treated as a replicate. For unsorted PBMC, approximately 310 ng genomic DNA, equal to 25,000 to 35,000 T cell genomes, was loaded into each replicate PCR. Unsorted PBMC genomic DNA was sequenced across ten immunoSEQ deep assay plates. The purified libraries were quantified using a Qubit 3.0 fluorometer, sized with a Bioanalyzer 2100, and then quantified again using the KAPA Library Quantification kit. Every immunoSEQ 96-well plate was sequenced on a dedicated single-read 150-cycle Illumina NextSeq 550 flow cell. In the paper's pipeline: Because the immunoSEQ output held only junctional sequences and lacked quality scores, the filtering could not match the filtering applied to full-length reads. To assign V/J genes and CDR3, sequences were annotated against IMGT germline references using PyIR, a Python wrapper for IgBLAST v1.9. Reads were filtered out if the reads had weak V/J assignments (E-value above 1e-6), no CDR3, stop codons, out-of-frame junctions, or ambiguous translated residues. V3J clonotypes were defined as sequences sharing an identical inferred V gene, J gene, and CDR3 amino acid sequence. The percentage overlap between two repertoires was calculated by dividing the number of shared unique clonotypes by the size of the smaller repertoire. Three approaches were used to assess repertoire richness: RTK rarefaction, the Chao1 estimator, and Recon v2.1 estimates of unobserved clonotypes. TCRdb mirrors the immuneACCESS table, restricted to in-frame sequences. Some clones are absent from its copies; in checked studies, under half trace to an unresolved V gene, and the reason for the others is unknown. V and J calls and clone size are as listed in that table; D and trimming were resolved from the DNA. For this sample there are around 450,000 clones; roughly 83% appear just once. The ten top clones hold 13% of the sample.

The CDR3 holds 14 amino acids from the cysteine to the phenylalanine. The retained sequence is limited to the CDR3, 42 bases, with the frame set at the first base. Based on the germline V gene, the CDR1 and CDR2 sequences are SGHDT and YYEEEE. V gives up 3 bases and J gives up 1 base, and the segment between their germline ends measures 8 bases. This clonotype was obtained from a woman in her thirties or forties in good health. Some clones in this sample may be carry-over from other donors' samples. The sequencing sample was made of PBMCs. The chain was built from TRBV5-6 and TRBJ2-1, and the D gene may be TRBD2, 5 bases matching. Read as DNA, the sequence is TGTGCCAGCAGCTCGGGGTTATCCTACAATGAGCAGTTCTTC. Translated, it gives CASSSGLSYNEQFF.